These 31 T cell receptor beta chains originate from one sample sequenced in a study of monozygotic twins with inflammatory bowel disease. TCRdb reanalyzed the 5' RACE reads, giving one entry per CDR3 protein sequence and no DNA. The listing contains a few hundred thousand distinct CDR3 sequences. The specimen was blood. These receptors all stem from a human donor with ulcerative colitis or Crohn's disease, or a healthy co-twin of an affected twin (not recorded which).

The rearrangement links TRBV5-4 to TRBJ2-1; lacking DNA, the TRBD2 call made by TCRdb goes unchecked. The CDR3 is 13 amino acids. CDR1 SGHNT and CDR2 YYREEE come from the germline V gene (reference sequence). CDR3: CAYSGVFYNEQFF. The full variable domain, with the rest looked up from reference TRBV5-4 and TRBJ2-1, is ETGVTQSPTHLIKTRGQQVTLRCSSQSGHNTVSWYQQALGQGPQFIFQYYREEENGRGNFPPRFSGLQFPNYSSELNVNALELDDSALYLCAYSGVFYNEQFFGPGTRLTVL.

This chain uses TRBV12-3 or TRBV12-4 with TRBJ2-4; TCRdb reports TRBD2, a call that lacks DNA to check it against. The length of the CDR3 is 15 residues. CDR3: CASSPRGGFSGIQYF.

This rearrangement joins TRBV30 to TRBJ2-1; TCRdb lists TRBD1, though no DNA is available to test this call. The CDR3 is made up of 16 amino acids. CDR1 and CDR2 from the germline V gene are GTSNPN and SVGIG (reference sequence). The CDR3 is CASNLGQQGSYNEQFF.

This rearrangement joins TRBV20-1 to TRBJ2-3; the D call of TRBD2 rests on TCRdb alone, since no DNA is present to check it. The CDR3 spans 14 residues. The germline CDR1 and CDR2 sequences are DFQATT and SNEGSKA (reference sequence). The CDR3 protein is CSARDTSFPDTQYF.

The V call is TRBV6-5, the J call TRBJ2-1; the TRBD1 assignment by TCRdb is unverifiable without DNA. This CDR3 is built from 13 residues. Germline lookup yields CDR1 MNHEY and CDR2 SVGAGI. CDR3 loop: CASRMGAYNEQFF.

The V gene is TRBV18, the J gene TRBJ2-5; TCRdb's D gene call, TRBD1, goes unchecked for lack of DNA. The CDR3 runs 16 residues. Per germline, CDR1 KGHSH and CDR2 LQKENI. The CDR3 protein is CASSGGPPPRQETQYF. Full variable domain (outside the CDR3, taken from reference TRBV18 and TRBJ2-5): NAGVMQNPRHLVRRRGQEARLRCSPMKGHSHVYWYRQLPEEGLKFMVYLQKENIIDESGMPKERFSAEFPKEGPSILRIQQVVRGDSAAYFCASSGGPPPRQETQYFGPGTRLLVL.

This rearrangement joins TRBV5-1 to TRBJ1-4; TCRdb calls TRBD1, which cannot be checked without DNA. The V gene's germline CDR1 is SGHRS and CDR2 YFSETQ. This CDR3 comprises 14 residues. This CDR3 is CASSAATGYEKLFF.

The chain is built from TRBV7-9 and TRBJ2-6; TCRdb's assignment of TRBD1 cannot be checked, as there is no DNA. Germline V gene lookup returns CDR1 SEHNR and CDR2 FQNEAQ (reference sequence). This CDR3 spans 17 amino acids. CDR3 amino acids: CASRSGQISSGANVLTF.

This chain links TRBV25-1 with TRBJ2-7; TCRdb designates TRBD1, a call that cannot be tested without DNA. Germline-derived CDR1 and CDR2 are MGHDK and SYGVNS. The CDR3 length is 16 residues. The CDR3 spells CASTSSERDSKYEQYF.

This chain connects TRBV7-2 to TRBJ1-1. This CDR3 comprises 14 residues. The germline V gene encodes CDR1 SGHTA and CDR2 FQGNSA. The CDR3 spells CASSLKQGRPEAFF. Filled out from reference TRBV7-2 and TRBJ1-1, the complete variable domain reads GAGVSQSPSNKVTEKGKDVELRCDPISGHTALYWYRQSLGQGLEFLIYFQGNSAPDKSGLPSDRFSAERTGGSVSTLTIQRTQQEDSAVYLCASSLKQGRPEAFFGQGTRLTVV.

The chain employs TRBV6-1 and TRBJ2-1; TCRdb's D call of TRBD1 is untestable without DNA. The CDR3 sequence is 15 residues long. Germline V gene data show CDR1 as MNHNS and CDR2 as SASEGT. The CDR3 sequence is CASSQQGPSYNEQFF.

This chain joins TRBV12-3 or TRBV12-4 and TRBJ2-1; the D call of TRBD2 rests on TCRdb alone, since no DNA is present to check it. The CDR3 consists of 19 residues. This CDR3 is CASSFGNWAESHSYNEQFF.

The chain has TRBV6-5 and TRBJ2-5; TCRdb designates TRBD1, a call that cannot be tested without DNA. This CDR3 comprises 15 residues. CDR1 is MNHEY and CDR2 is SVGAGI in the germline V gene. The CDR3 protein is CASSYATGGRETQYF.

V gene TRBV3-1 combines with J gene TRBJ2-7; TCRdb designates TRBD1, a call that cannot be tested without DNA. The CDR3 length is 15 residues. Germline CDR1 LGHDT, CDR2 YNNKEL (reference sequence). CDR3 sequence: CASSQDRQSIYEQYF.

The V and J genes are TRBV6-4 and TRBJ2-7; TCRdb selects TRBD1, and the lack of DNA leaves this call unchecked. Germline CDR1 reads MRHNA; CDR2 reads SNTAGT. The length of the CDR3 is 12 residues. The CDR3 sequence: CAPRKGSVEQYF.

V and J are TRBV7-7 and TRBJ2-2. The CDR3 runs 12 residues. From germline, CDR1 is SSHAT and CDR2 FNYEAQ (reference sequence). This CDR3 is CASSHSTGELFF.

J is TRBJ2-5 and V is TRBV7-9. Germline CDR1 SEHNR, CDR2 FQNEAQ (reference sequence). The CDR3 length is 12 residues. The CDR3 loop reads CASSEQQETQYF. Complete variable domain (other parts from reference TRBV7-9 and TRBJ2-5): DTGVSQNPRHKITKRGQNVTFRCDPISEHNRLYWYRQTLGQGPEFLTYFQNEAQLEKSRLLSDRFSAERPKGSFSTLEIQRTEQGDSAMYLCASSEQQETQYFGPGTRLLVL.

The chain uses TRBV11-2 and TRBJ2-3; TCRdb outputs TRBD2, but without DNA this stays unchecked. The CDR3 totals 18 residues. In germline, CDR1 is SGHAT, CDR2 FQNNGV. CDR3 protein: CASSPRAEGLSGAYTQYF.

The chain recombines TRBV7-9 with TRBJ2-2; TCRdb reports TRBD1, a call that lacks DNA to check it against. The CDR3 is 17 residues long. Germline V gene lookup returns CDR1 SEHNR and CDR2 FQNEAQ (reference sequence). CDR3 region: CASSPRGGGLNTGELFF.

The V gene is TRBV29-1, the J gene TRBJ2-4. The germline CDR1 and CDR2 sequences are SQVTM and ANQGSEA. The CDR3 is 11 amino acids. This CDR3 is CSVDHKNIQYF.

The chain combines TRBV5-1 with TRBJ1-6. The CDR3 is 16 residues long. CDR1 is SGHRS and CDR2 is YFSETQ in the germline V gene. The CDR3 sequence: CASSLAGSSYNSPLHF.

The chain is built from TRBV6-1 and TRBJ2-3. Per germline, CDR1 MNHNS and CDR2 SASEGT. The CDR3 is made up of 14 amino acids. Here the CDR3 reads CASSETPEADTQYF.

The V call is TRBV12-3 or TRBV12-4, the J call TRBJ2-7; the TRBD1 assignment by TCRdb is unverifiable without DNA. CDR3 length: 13 residues. The CDR3 protein is CASSLPRGLEQYF.

The rearrangement uses TRBV20-1 and TRBJ2-1; absent DNA, TCRdb's TRBD2 call cannot be checked. Germline assignment: CDR1 DFQATT and CDR2 SNEGSKA (reference sequence). This CDR3 region has 19 residues. The CDR3 loop is CSAEDGTSGNYLSAFEQFF.

The chain joins TRBV7-6 to TRBJ2-3; TCRdb selects TRBD2, and the lack of DNA leaves this call unchecked. The CDR3 consists of 15 residues. Germline-derived CDR1 and CDR2 are SGHVS and FNYEAQ. This CDR3 reads CASSPSGSRGDTQYF. Combining the CDR3 with reference TRBV7-6 and TRBJ2-3 gives the whole variable domain GAGVSQSPRYKVTKRGQDVALRCDPISGHVSLYWYRQALGQGPEFLTYFNYEAQQDKSGLPNDRFSAERPEGSISTLTIQRTEQRDSAMYRCASSPSGSRGDTQYFGPGTRLTVL.

The CDR3 is CATSRVDDQPQHF. The rearrangement links TRBV15 to TRBJ1-5. The germline CDR1 and CDR2 sequences are LNHNV and YYDKDF (reference sequence). The CDR3 loop spans 13 amino acids.

V is TRBV20-1 and J is TRBJ2-7. The CDR3 length is 13 residues. Germline CDR1 and CDR2: DFQATT and SNEGSKA (reference sequence). CDR3 residues: CSAPRQVTYEQYF.

The V and J genes are TRBV27 and TRBJ1-3; the D call from TCRdb, TRBD1, cannot be confirmed without DNA. The germline CDR1 and CDR2 sequences are MNHEY and SMNVEV (reference sequence). The CDR3 loop spans 13 amino acids. This chain's CDR3 is CASRRAAGNTIYF.

This chain uses TRBV18 with TRBJ1-2. The length of the CDR3 is 15 residues. From germline, CDR1 is KGHSH and CDR2 LQKENI. The CDR3 sequence is CASSPFEGTSGGYTF.

The chain combines TRBV7-2 with TRBJ2-2; the TCRdb call, TRBD2, lacks DNA for checking. CDR1 SGHTA and CDR2 FQGNSA come from the germline V gene. The CDR3 runs to 15 residues. The CDR3 sequence is CATGRTSGNTGELFF. Drawing the rest from reference TRBV7-2 and TRBJ2-2, the complete variable domain is GAGVSQSPSNKVTEKGKDVELRCDPISGHTALYWYRQSLGQGLEFLIYFQGNSAPDKSGLPSDRFSAERTGGSVSTLTIQRTQQEDSAVYLCATGRTSGNTGELFFGEGSRLTVL.

The V call is TRBV24-1, the J call TRBJ2-1; TCRdb's D call of TRBD2 is untestable without DNA. The CDR3 is made up of 15 amino acids. CDR1 KGHDR and CDR2 SFDVKD come from the germline V gene. The chain's CDR3 is CATSDFAKGHNEQFF.